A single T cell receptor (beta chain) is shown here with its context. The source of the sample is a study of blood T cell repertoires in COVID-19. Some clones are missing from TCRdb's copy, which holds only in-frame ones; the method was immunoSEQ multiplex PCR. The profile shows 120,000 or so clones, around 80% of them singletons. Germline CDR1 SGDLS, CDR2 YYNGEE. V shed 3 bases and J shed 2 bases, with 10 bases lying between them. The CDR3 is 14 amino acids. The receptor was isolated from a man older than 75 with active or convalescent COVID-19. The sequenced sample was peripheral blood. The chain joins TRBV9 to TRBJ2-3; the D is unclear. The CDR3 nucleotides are TGTGCCAGCAGCGCGACTTCCCACACAGATACGCAGTATTTT. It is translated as CASSATSHTDTQYF. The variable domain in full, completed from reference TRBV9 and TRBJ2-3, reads DSGVTQTPKHLITATGQRVTLRCSPRSGDLSVYWYQQSLDQGLQFLIQYYNGEERAKGNILERFSAQQFPDLHSELNLSSLELGDSALYFCASSATSHTDTQYFGPGTRLTVL.